The 11 T cell receptor beta chains below all came from one sample that was sequenced in a study of graft-versus-host responses after intestinal transplantation. These receptors' antigens are unknown. Assay used: immunoSEQ multiplex PCR; TCRdb lists only in-frame clones, some missing. The data show more than 70,000 clones, about 90% seen once. The sequenced sample was unstimulated CD4+ T cells sorted from spleen or lymph node cells, obtained before intestinal transplant. Receptor source: a human donor who received an intestinal transplant.

In DNA form, the CDR3 reads TGTGCCATCAGTGATACCGGGACAGGGGGCGAAGCTTTCTTT. This sequence encodes CAISDTGTGGEAFF. The J gene is TRBJ1-1, the V gene TRBV10-3; TRBD1 matches at 12 bases. The CDR3 extends over 14 amino acids. The trim removed 3 bases at V and 8 bases at J, leaving 4 bases unmatched. Germline V lookup: CDR1 ENHRY, CDR2 SYGVKD.

The chain joins TRBV27 to TRBJ2-7; 8 bases agree with TRBD1. This CDR3 has 16 residues. V lost 8 bases to trimming and J lost 6 bases; unmatched junction nucleotides: 18. Germline CDR1 reads MNHEY; CDR2 reads SMNVEV (reference sequence). The CDR3 reads CASALGPGGAFGEQYF. DNA for the CDR3: TGTGCCAGCGCCCTGGGGCCAGGGGGCGCCTTTGGCGAGCAGTACTTC.

This chain joins TRBV11-3 and TRBJ2-5, with a possible D match to TRBD2 (5 bases). Judging by the DNA end, TRBJ2-7 fits better; the J call may be wrong. This CDR3 region has 14 residues. Germline V gene data show CDR1 as SGHNT and CDR2 as YENEEA. The CDR3 coding sequence is TGTGCCAGCAGCTCTACAGCCTACGGGGTCGAGCAGTACTTC. It translates to CASSSTAYGVEQYF.

The chain couples TRBV4-2 to TRBJ2-3, with D tentatively TRBD1 (6 bases). CDR1 LGHNA and CDR2 YNFKEQ come from the germline V gene. The CDR3 totals 14 residues. V lost 1 base, J lost 3 bases, and 8 bases lay in between. The CDR3 DNA sequence: TGTGCCAGCAGCCAAGGACAGGTAACAGATACGCAGTATTTT. Translation gives CASSQGQVTDTQYF.

The rearrangement joins TRBV4-1 to TRBJ2-3, with 8 bases that match TRBD2. From germline, CDR1 is MGHRA and CDR2 YSYEKL. The CDR3 spans 19 residues. After removal of 0 bases from V and 1 base from J, the junction contained 12 bases not matched to a gene. The CDR3 DNA is TGCGCCAGCAGCCAAGAGCGACAGGAGACTAGCGTCCGCACAGATACGCAGTATTTT. Translation: CASSQERQETSVRTDTQYF.

This clone was seen just once. The chain recombines TRBV6-5 with TRBJ1-1, with D unresolved. This CDR3 is 14 amino acids long. CDR1 is MNHEY, CDR2 SVGAGI, per germline. The V gene lost 0 bases and the J gene lost 5 bases, with 10 bases spanning the gap. The CDR3 DNA is TGTGCCAGCAGTTACTCAGTGGCGGGGACTGAAGCTTTCTTT. It codes for CASSYSVAGTEAFF.

The chain couples TRBV6-1 to TRBJ2-1, with D perhaps matching TRBD2 (5 bases). V lost 5 bases and J 1 base, leaving 18 bases between the germline ends. CDR1 and CDR2 from the germline V gene are MNHNS and SASEGT. The CDR3 runs to 17 residues. This chain's CDR3 is CASSQDRTGNSYNEQFF. In DNA form, the CDR3 reads TGTGCCAGCAGTCAAGACCGGACGGGAAATTCCTACAATGAGCAGTTCTTC.

The chain recombines TRBV9 with TRBJ2-7, with TRBD2 matching 13 bases. The CDR3 sequence is 14 residues long. Per germline, CDR1 SGDLS and CDR2 YYNGEE. V trimming: 4 bases; J trimming: 6 bases; junction bases outside the gene matches: 4. For the CDR3, the DNA is TGTGCCAGCAGCACCCGGACTAGCGGGGGCGAGCAGTACTTC. It specifies CASSTRTSGGEQYF.

This sequence joins TRBV27 and TRBJ2-6, with 7 bases fitting TRBD2. Trimming at V came to 2 bases and at J to 4 bases, leaving 8 bases not matched to a gene. This CDR3 contains 17 residues. Germline assignment: CDR1 MNHEY and CDR2 SMNVEV (reference sequence). The CDR3 DNA follows: TGTGCCAGCAGTTTAGAGTGGGGGGGTTCCGGGGCCAACGTCCTGACTTTC. The encoded protein is CASSLEWGGSGANVLTF. The entire variable domain, with the rest obtained from reference TRBV27 and TRBJ2-6, is as follows: EAQVTQNPRYLITVTGKKLTVTCSQNMNHEYMSWYRQDPGLGLRQIYYSMNVEVTDKGDVPEGYKVSRKEKRNFPLILESPSPNQTSLYFCASSLEWGGSGANVLTFGAGSRLTVL.

V and J are TRBV25-1 and TRBJ2-5, with a possible D match to TRBD1 (5 bases). In germline, CDR1 is MGHDK, CDR2 SYGVNS. CDR3 size: 13 residues. V lost 7 bases and J 2 bases, leaving 11 bases between the germline ends. The CDR3 DNA sequence: TGTGCCAGCACGGGCAGGGCACAAGAGACCCAGTACTTC. It yields the protein CASTGRAQETQYF.

This clone has only a few counts. The chain has TRBV29-1 and TRBJ2-7, with a tentative D call TRBD2 (6 bases). Deletions cut 3 bases from V and 3 bases from J, with 12 bases between. The CDR3 contains 13 residues. In germline, CDR1 is SQVTM, CDR2 ANQGSEA. The CDR3 loop is CSVECGANYEQYF. The CDR3 region has the DNA TGCAGCGTTGAGTGCGGGGCAAACTACGAGCAGTACTTC.